Presented here are 14 T cell receptor beta chains from one specimen sequenced in a study of human versus mouse CDR3 diversity and MHC coevolution (dated by TCRdb to the late 2010s). Receptors were amplified or captured by the immunoSEQ multiplex PCR assay. As stored in TCRdb, this immuneACCESS dataset retains in-frame rearrangements with V and J assigned. A fraction of the clones does not appear; measured against another copy, unresolved V genes explain less than half of the discrepancy, and the remainder lacks a known reason. Within this sample are tens of thousands of clones, with around 94% of them counted one time only. The biggest ten clones account for approximately 17% of the sample. Sequenced material: naive CD4+ T cells from blood. This specimen's cell subset or site label, interpreted: CD45RO-negative CD62L-positive naive CD4 T cells. The receptors shown here come from a person in their sixties or seventies in good health.

In DNA, the CDR3 is TGTGCCAGCAGCTTTGCGGGTACGGAGACCCAGTACTTC. The encoded protein is CASSFAGTETQYF. The V and J genes are TRBV7-3 and TRBJ2-5, with TRBD2 as a possible D gene (5 bases). Germline values: CDR1 SGHTA, CDR2 FQGTGA. The CDR3 covers 13 residues. Trimming took 3 bases from V and 5 from J, leaving 10 bases between them.

V is TRBV19 and J is TRBJ2-4; D gene ambiguous. The CDR3 sequence is 14 residues long. Trimming left V 5 bases short and J 9 bases short, with 17 bases between. Per the germline V gene, CDR1 is LNHDA and CDR2 is SQIVND (reference sequence). DNA for the CDR3: TGTGCCAGTAGTTCCCAAATCAACAGCCCCATTCAGTACTTC. The encoded protein is CASSSQINSPIQYF.

The chain employs TRBV9 and TRBJ1-3; 9 bases align to TRBD1. Germline lookup yields CDR1 SGDLS and CDR2 YYNGEE. V shed 0 bases and J 3 bases; nucleotides not matched to a gene: 7. The CDR3 loop spans 17 amino acids. The DNA of the CDR3 is TGTGCCAGCAGCGTAGACCTACAGGGGGCTCTTGGAAACACCATATATTTT. Protein: CASSVDLQGALGNTIYF.

This sequence joins TRBV5-8 and TRBJ2-3, with D possibly TRBD2 on 6 matching bases. The CDR3 consists of 17 residues. Looked up from germline, CDR1 is SGHTS and CDR2 is YDEGEE. V dropped 4 bases and J dropped 0 bases, with 18 bases sitting between them. The CDR3 region is CASSLSLSGRSTDTQYF. CDR3 DNA: TGTGCCAGCAGCCTCTCCCTCAGCGGGCGTAGCACAGATACGCAGTATTTT.

The J gene is TRBJ1-2, the V gene TRBV19, with TRBD1 matching over 7 bases. The CDR3 extends over 14 amino acids. Germline assignment: CDR1 LNHDA and CDR2 SQIVND (reference sequence). The trim removed 6 bases at V and 3 bases at J, leaving 7 bases unmatched. This chain's CDR3 is CASRTGKGDYGYTF. CDR3 coding DNA: TGTGCCAGTAGGACAGGGAAGGGTGACTATGGCTACACCTTC.

The J gene is TRBJ2-7, the V gene TRBV11-3, with TRBD1 identical over 7 bases. The germline V gene encodes CDR1 SGHNT and CDR2 YENEEA. This CDR3 comprises 13 residues. With V trimmed by 4 bases and J by 2 bases, 2 bases remained unmatched. CDR3 DNA sequence: TGTGCCAGCAGCTACACAGGGGCCTACGAGCAGTACTTC. It translates to CASSYTGAYEQYF.

V is TRBV9 and J is TRBJ1-2; 10 bases align to TRBD1. Looked up from germline, CDR1 is SGDLS and CDR2 is YYNGEE. The ends lost 3 bases at V and 6 bases at J; junction bases unmatched: 8. This CDR3 has 15 residues. For the CDR3, the DNA is TGTGCCAGCAGCGCCCGGGACAGGGGTCACAATGGCTACACCTTC. This codes for CASSARDRGHNGYTF.

V and J are TRBV7-3 and TRBJ2-1; 10 bases match TRBD2. CDR3 length: 15 amino acids. The V gene end was trimmed by 5 bases and the J gene end by 8 bases; junction bases not matched to a gene: 9. CDR1 is SGHTA, CDR2 FQGTGA, per germline. This CDR3 reads CASSPRPGLAYEQFF. For the CDR3, the DNA is TGTGCCAGCAGCCCAAGACCGGGACTAGCGTATGAGCAGTTCTTC. Filled out from reference TRBV7-3 and TRBJ2-1, the complete variable domain reads GAGVSQTPSNKVTEKGKYVELRCDPISGHTALYWYRQSLGQGPEFLIYFQGTGAADDSGLPNDRFFAVRPEGSVSTLKIQRTERGDSAVYLCASSPRPGLAYEQFFGPGTRLTVL.

J is TRBJ2-1 and V is TRBV7-3, with TRBD2 as a possible D gene (5 bases). Germline lookup yields CDR1 SGHTA and CDR2 FQGTGA. CDR3 length: 16 amino acids. V dropped 5 bases and J dropped 4 bases, with 18 bases sitting between them. CDR3 region: CASSPQAGEVYNEQFF. CDR3 bases: TGTGCCAGCAGCCCCCAGGCGGGCGAGGTGTACAATGAGCAGTTCTTC. The complete variable domain, with remaining parts taken from reference TRBV7-3 and TRBJ2-1, reads GAGVSQTPSNKVTEKGKYVELRCDPISGHTALYWYRQSLGQGPEFLIYFQGTGAADDSGLPNDRFFAVRPEGSVSTLKIQRTERGDSAVYLCASSPQAGEVYNEQFFGPGTRLTVL.

This rearrangement joins TRBV6-5 to TRBJ2-5; 8 bases fit TRBD1. CDR1 MNHEY and CDR2 SVGAGI come from the germline V gene. V lost 6 bases to trimming and J lost 3 bases; unmatched junction nucleotides: 9. CDR3 length equals 15 residues. CDR3 nucleotide sequence: TGTGCCAGCAGCCGGGGGACAGGATCTAAAGAGACCCAGTACTTC. It codes for CASSRGTGSKETQYF.

The chain carries TRBV5-4 and TRBJ2-1; TRBD1 agrees at 9 bases. This CDR3 region has 15 residues. CDR1 is SGHNT, CDR2 YYREEE, per germline (reference sequence). The trim removed 4 bases at V and 4 bases at J, leaving 6 bases unmatched. The CDR3 sequence is CASSLGQGTYNEQFF. The CDR3, as DNA: TGTGCCAGCAGCCTTGGACAGGGGACATACAATGAGCAGTTCTTC. The whole variable domain, filled in from reference TRBV5-4 and TRBJ2-1, reads ETGVTQSPTHLIKTRGQQVTLRCSSQSGHNTVSWYQQALGQGPQFIFQYYREEENGRGNFPPRFSGLQFPNYSSELNVNALELDDSALYLCASSLGQGTYNEQFFGPGTRLTVL.

This clone was found once. The chain combines TRBV18 with TRBJ1-1; 7 nucleotides match TRBD1. Germline CDR1 and CDR2: KGHSH and LQKENI. J lost 7 bases, V lost 3 bases, and 5 bases had no gene match. The CDR3 consists of 13 residues. The CDR3 loop is CASSPSGQLEAFF. CDR3 coding DNA: TGTGCCAGCTCACCCTCGGGACAGCTTGAAGCTTTCTTT.

The rearrangement links TRBV6-4 to TRBJ2-1, with TRBD2 matching over 12 bases. V shed 5 bases, J shed 3 bases, and the junction held 5 bases outside the gene matches. CDR3 length: 16 amino acids. CDR1 is MRHNA and CDR2 is SNTAGT in the germline V gene. The CDR3 DNA is TGTGCCAGCAGTCCCCTGGGACTAGCGGGCTACAATGAGCAGTTCTTC. Amino acids: CASSPLGLAGYNEQFF.

This sequence joins TRBV11-2 and TRBJ2-3; possibly TRBD1 for D (5 bases). The CDR3 totals 16 residues. Trimming stripped 1 base from V and 4 bases from J, with 15 bases between. The germline gives CDR1 SGHAT, CDR2 FQNNGV. In nucleotides, the CDR3 is TGTGCCAGCAGCTTAGCGTTGGGATGGGGCGCAGATACGCAGTATTTT. This gives the protein CASSLALGWGADTQYF.